The 26 T cell receptor beta chains below all came from one sample that was sequenced in a study of shared clonotypes between healthy human individuals (TCRdb year 2020). The library was produced with the immunoSEQ multiplex PCR assay. Drawn from immuneACCESS, this table holds only the in-frame rearrangements with V and J called that TCRdb kept. Clones are partly lost; checked studies trace under half to an unresolved V gene and leave the rest unexplained. This sample comprises over a million clones, more than 95% of them detected only once. Jointly, the top ten make up approximately 1% of the sample. Source material: naive CD4+ T cells sorted from blood. Per the publication, the cell subset or site label means: CD45RA+ positively selected. The source of these receptors is a man aged 25-45 years in good health.

The chain couples TRBV28 to TRBJ1-5; no firm D call. V shed 6 bases and J shed 9 bases, with 18 bases lying between them. This CDR3 is 14 amino acids long. Germline V gene sequence: CDR1 MDHEN, CDR2 SYDVKM. CDR3 nucleotides: TGTGCCAGCAGGCCAACACGGGTCCTTGGGCCCCAGCATTTT. Translating gives CASRPTRVLGPQHF.

V usage is TRBV11-2 and J usage is TRBJ2-2, with D uncertain. This CDR3 is built from 14 residues. CDR1 SGHAT and CDR2 FQNNGV come from the germline V gene. Trimming shortened V by 1 base and J by 2 bases, and 5 bases separated the two germline ends. The CDR3 reads CASSLGLNTGELFF. The DNA of the CDR3 is TGTGCCAGCAGCTTAGGTCTAAACACCGGGGAGCTGTTTTTT.

This sequence joins TRBV5-4 and TRBJ1-1, with TRBD1 matching 7 bases. After removal of 4 bases from V and 4 bases from J, the junction contained 10 bases not matched to a gene. Germline V lookup: CDR1 SGHNT, CDR2 YYREEE (reference sequence). This CDR3 is built from 15 residues. CDR3 in DNA: TGTGCCAGCAGCCCCTCCGGACAGGCTGGCACTGAAGCTTTCTTT. This codes for CASSPSGQAGTEAFF. Complete variable domain (other parts from reference TRBV5-4 and TRBJ1-1): ETGVTQSPTHLIKTRGQQVTLRCSSQSGHNTVSWYQQALGQGPQFIFQYYREEENGRGNFPPRFSGLQFPNYSSELNVNALELDDSALYLCASSPSGQAGTEAFFGQGTRLTVV.

The CDR3 is CASRRQARDGYTF. Written as DNA, the CDR3 is TGTGCCAGCAGAAGGCAGGCCCGGGATGGCTACACCTTC. The V call is TRBV28, the J call TRBJ1-2; no definite D call. This CDR3 spans 13 amino acids. CDR1 is MDHEN and CDR2 is SYDVKM in the germline V gene. V lost 6 bases and J lost 6, with 14 bases in between.

The V and J genes are TRBV10-3 and TRBJ2-2; D perhaps matches TRBD1 (6 bases). This CDR3 region has 12 residues. Germline V gene data show CDR1 as ENHRY and CDR2 as SYGVKD. Trimming cost V 10 bases and J 2 bases, with 8 bases left between them. The DNA of the CDR3 is TGTGCCACACAGGGAAACACCGGGGAGCTGTTTTTT. Amino acid sequence: CATQGNTGELFF.

Comment on this clone: The same CDR3 can be traced to other DNA sequences in this sample. The chain joins TRBV7-8 to TRBJ2-7; D is uncertain. Germline CDR1 reads SGHVS; CDR2 reads FQNEAQ. CDR3 size: 11 residues. Trimming took off 4 bases at V and 4 bases at J, with 5 bases between the two ends. CDR3 sequence: CASSSLYEQYF. CDR3 in DNA: TGTGCCAGCAGCTCCCTTTACGAGCAGTACTTC.

This rearrangement joins TRBV10-3 to TRBJ2-7; D is tentatively TRBD1 or TRBD2 (5 bases each). There are 14 residues in the CDR3. Germline CDR1 is ENHRY and CDR2 is SYGVKD. Trimming cost V 4 bases and J 1 base, with 11 bases left between them. CDR3 residues: CAISAPGRSYEQYF. The CDR3 DNA is TGTGCCATCAGTGCACCGGGACGTTCCTACGAGCAGTACTTC.

The rearrangement joins TRBV19 to TRBJ1-5; D is unresolved. Trimming pared 5 bases from V and 4 bases from J, leaving 18 bases between. The CDR3 covers 16 residues. Germline V gene sequence: CDR1 LNHDA, CDR2 SQIVND (reference sequence). The CDR3 loop reads CASSGNIGLRNQPQHF. As DNA, the CDR3 is TGTGCCAGTAGTGGCAACATAGGGCTCCGAAATCAGCCCCAGCATTTT. Full variable domain (missing parts from reference TRBV19 and TRBJ1-5): DGGITQSPKYLFRKEGQNVTLSCEQNLNHDAMYWYRQDPGQGLRLIYYSQIVNDFQKGDIAEGYSVSREKKESFPLTVTSAQKNPTAFYLCASSGNIGLRNQPQHFGDGTRLSIL.

The chain links TRBV28 to TRBJ1-3; D gene ambiguous. The CDR3 is 16 residues long. V lost 7 bases to trimming and J lost 0 bases, with 16 bases between them. Germline V CDR1 and CDR2: MDHEN, SYDVKM. Here the CDR3 reads CASTLRAGLSGNTIYF. The CDR3 region has the DNA TGTGCCAGCACCCTCCGGGCAGGCCTCTCTGGAAACACCATATATTTT.

The chain employs TRBV6-5 and TRBJ2-3; 7 bases map to TRBD1. Per the germline V gene, CDR1 is MNHEY and CDR2 is SVGAGI. The CDR3 covers 15 residues. Losses at the gene ends were 6 bases for V and 1 base for J; bases not matched to a gene: 7. DNA for the CDR3: TGTGCCAGCAGCTTCGGACAGGTCGGCACAGATACGCAGTATTTT. Protein product: CASSFGQVGTDTQYF.

In the case of this clone: Distinct nucleotide sequences in the sample also encode this CDR3. This chain uses TRBV6-1 with TRBJ1-5; D gene ambiguous. The germline V gene has CDR1 MNHNS and CDR2 SASEGT. V shed 0 bases and J shed 4 bases, with 7 bases lying between them. The CDR3 is made up of 14 amino acids. The CDR3 bases are TGTGCCAGCAGTGAAGCTACAGTGAATCAGCCCCAGCATTTT. It is translated as CASSEATVNQPQHF.

V gene TRBV6-5 combines with J gene TRBJ2-3; D is undetermined. The V gene lost 3 bases and the J gene lost 5 bases, with 15 bases spanning the gap. Germline V gene lookup returns CDR1 MNHEY and CDR2 SVGAGI. The CDR3 has 15 residues. CDR3: CASSYSLRVGDTQYF. CDR3 in DNA: TGTGCCAGCAGTTATTCGTTGCGAGTTGGAGATACGCAGTATTTT.

The J gene is TRBJ2-4, the V gene TRBV5-4, with TRBD2 as a possible D gene (5 bases). The CDR3 consists of 15 residues. V was clipped by 2 bases and J by 7 bases, with 16 bases between them. Germline CDR1 and CDR2: SGHNT and YYREEE (reference sequence). CDR3 coding DNA: TGTGCCAGCAGCTTAGTGGGAGCGGCGGAGAACATTCAGTACTTC. Translating it yields CASSLVGAAENIQYF. The full variable domain, in which reference TRBV5-4 and TRBJ2-4 provide the parts outside the CDR3, is ETGVTQSPTHLIKTRGQQVTLRCSSQSGHNTVSWYQQALGQGPQFIFQYYREEENGRGNFPPRFSGLQFPNYSSELNVNALELDDSALYLCASSLVGAAENIQYFGAGTRLSVL.

J is TRBJ1-4 and V is TRBV11-2, with D unclear. The CDR3 totals 16 residues. The V gene's germline CDR1 is SGHAT and CDR2 FQNNGV. V dropped 5 bases and J dropped 2 bases, with 15 bases sitting between them. The CDR3 loop reads CASSNRAGMTNEKLFF. CDR3 coding DNA: TGTGCCAGCAGCAACCGGGCGGGGATGACTAATGAAAAACTGTTTTTT.

The chain is built from TRBV1 and TRBJ2-1; the D call TRBD2 from the table was never checked on the DNA. TRBV1 is an annotated pseudogene. CDR3 length: 18 residues. CDR3 loop: CTSSQGGSSGRGINEQFF. The CDR3 DNA reads TGCACCAGCAGCCAAGGGGGATCTAGCGGGAGGGGGATCAATGAGCAGTTCTTC.

This chain joins TRBV5-5 and TRBJ1-5; D ambiguous. Looked up from germline, CDR1 is SGHKS and CDR2 is YYEKEE (reference sequence). The CDR3 contains 14 residues. The V gene lost 4 bases and the J gene lost 7 bases, with 15 bases spanning the gap. CDR3 in DNA: TGTGCCAGCAGCGGCGGAGGCCTACTCCAGCCCCAGCATTTT. It codes for CASSGGGLLQPQHF. Based on the CDR3 plus reference TRBV5-5 and TRBJ1-5, the full variable domain is DAGVTQSPTHLIKTRGQQVTLRCSPISGHKSVSWYQQVLGQGPQFIFQYYEKEERGRGNFPDRFSARQFPNYSSELNVNALLLGDSALYLCASSGGGLLQPQHFGDGTRLSIL.

This clone was recorded only once. The chain combines TRBV27 with TRBJ2-7; TRBD1 matches 7 bases. CDR1 is MNHEY, CDR2 SMNVEV, per germline (reference sequence). The CDR3 consists of 14 residues. V gave up 5 bases and J gave up 2 bases; unmatched junction bases: 6. Here the CDR3 reads CASSVYRGTYEQYF. The CDR3 DNA reads as TGTGCCAGCAGTGTATACAGGGGCACCTACGAGCAGTACTTC.

The chain carries TRBV6-6 and TRBJ1-1; tentative D call: TRBD1 (5 bases). V was cut by 5 bases and J by 0 bases, with 10 bases left in between. The CDR3 has 14 amino acids. Germline V lookup: CDR1 MNHNY, CDR2 SVGAGI (reference sequence). The CDR3 here is CASSRGLMNTEAFF. DNA for the CDR3: TGTGCCAGCAGTCGGGGCCTCATGAACACTGAAGCTTTCTTT.

About this clone: With a much larger clone just one base away, this may be a read error. The chain recombines TRBV10-1 with TRBJ2-3; TRBD2 aligns across 11 bases. This CDR3 comprises 15 residues. The V segment lost 4 bases and the J segment 0 bases; nucleotides outside the gene matches: 0. The V gene's germline CDR1 is WNHNN and CDR2 SYGVQD (reference sequence). The CDR3 is CASSGTSGSTDTQYF. The CDR3 nucleotides read TGCGCCAGCAGTGGGACTAGCGGGAGCACAGATACGCAGTATTTT.

The chain combines TRBV18 with TRBJ2-1; 12 bases are a match to TRBD1. The CDR3 sequence is 16 residues long. The V segment lost 4 bases and the J segment 7 bases; nucleotides outside the gene matches: 8. CDR1 is KGHSH and CDR2 is LQKENI in the germline V gene. CDR3 sequence (DNA): TGTGCCAGCTCACGGACCGGGGGACAGGGGGCTAATGAGCAGTTCTTC. Amino acids: CASSRTGGQGANEQFF.

Regarding this clone: The junction departs from the called germline gene at one end, perhaps through a read error. The rearrangement links TRBV14 to TRBJ1-4; unclear D gene. The V gene's germline CDR1 is SGHDN and CDR2 FVKESK. This CDR3 has 14 residues. CDR3 DNA: TGTGCCAGCAGCCAAGGGGTTGTCGGCCCGCACGGGCCATTT. Translated, it gives CASSQGVVGPHGPF.

The V call is TRBV18, the J call TRBJ2-3; 8 bases align to TRBD2. V shed 2 bases and J 4 bases; nucleotides not matched to a gene: 8. The CDR3 totals 16 residues. The germline V gene encodes CDR1 KGHSH and CDR2 LQKENI. The CDR3 loop reads CASSPSAAGDPDTQYF. The DNA of the CDR3 is TGTGCCAGCTCACCAAGTGCAGCGGGAGACCCAGATACGCAGTATTTT.

The chain employs TRBV4-2 and TRBJ2-1; D is perhaps TRBD2 (5 bases). The CDR3 has 14 amino acids. V lost 1 base and J lost 9, with 13 bases in between. Germline V lookup: CDR1 LGHNA, CDR2 YNFKEQ. Written as DNA, the CDR3 is TGTGCCAGCAGCCAAGGGGATCCAGCGGCTGAGCAGTTCTTC. Amino acids: CASSQGDPAAEQFF.

The genes are TRBV28 and TRBJ2-2; 7 positions agree with TRBD1. With 7 bases clipped from V and 6 bases from J, the junction kept 11 bases outside the gene matches. The CDR3 contains 15 residues. Germline CDR1 is MDHEN and CDR2 is SYDVKM. This CDR3 reads CASITDRLNPGELFF. The CDR3 DNA reads as TGTGCCAGCATCACGGACAGGTTAAATCCCGGGGAGCTGTTTTTT. Filled out from reference TRBV28 and TRBJ2-2, the complete variable domain reads DVKVTQSSRYLVKRTGEKVFLECVQDMDHENMFWYRQDPGLGLRLIYFSYDVKMKEKGDIPEGYSVSREKKERFSLILESASTNQTSMYLCASITDRLNPGELFFGEGSRLTVL.

To note about this clone: Other DNA sequences in this specimen translate into the identical CDR3. The chain uses TRBV18 and TRBJ1-5; unclear D gene. Germline CDR1 is KGHSH and CDR2 is LQKENI. The CDR3 spans 12 residues. Trimming left V 3 bases short and J 5 bases short, with 5 bases between. CDR3 in amino acids: CASSPGDQPQHF. Written as DNA, the CDR3 is TGTGCCAGCTCACCGGGAGATCAGCCCCAGCATTTT.

This chain joins TRBV28 and TRBJ2-7, with 10 bases fitting TRBD2. The length of the CDR3 is 15 residues. J was trimmed by 3 bases and V by 6 bases; bases with no gene match: 8. Germline CDR1 and CDR2: MDHEN and SYDVKM. CDR3 loop: CASSNLAGVIYEQYF. In DNA form, the CDR3 reads TGTGCCAGCAGCAACCTAGCGGGAGTTATCTACGAGCAGTACTTC.